These T cell receptor beta chains were read from a single sample in a study of response to subunit inactivated influenza vaccine. TCRdb re-called the RT-PCR reads through MiXCR, storing one row per CDR3 protein. The data contain more than 500,000 distinct CDR3 sequences, roughly 10% of them singletons. These sequences were also reported in another study, on T cells expressing NK-cell markers.

The material was PBMCs from blood, obtained on the day of vaccination. These receptors were obtained from a man aged 50-60 years who received an inactivated influenza vaccine. Both conserved end residues are part of each CDR3. A D gene is named only where the DNA matches it firmly. Rows give clone size only sometimes, using once, few, many, or a class for an expanded clone.

TRBV20-1,TRBD1,TRBJ1-4,few,CSARVTGVDEKLFF,TGCAGTGCTAGAGTGACAGGGGTTGATGAAAAACTGTTTTTT
TRBV4-3,.,TRBJ1-3,many,CASSQDASSGNTIYF,TGCGCCAGCAGCCAAGATGCGTCCTCTGGAAACACCATATATTTT
TRBV5-1,TRBD1,TRBJ2-2,many,CASSQGTAVRDTGELFF,TGCGCCAGCAGCCAAGGGACAGCGGTGAGGGACACCGGGGAGCTGTTTTTT
TRBV9,.,TRBJ1-3,few,CASSPDSYSGNTIYF,TGTGCCAGCAGCCCGGACAGCTACTCTGGAAACACCATATATTTT
TRBV12-3/TRBV12-4,.,TRBJ2-3,once,CASSLGGVQDMQYF,TGTGCCAGCAGTTTAGGAGGGGTCCAAGATATGCAGTATTTT
TRBV18,.,TRBJ2-3,few,CASSPLVGGTDTQYF,TGTGCCAGCTCACCACTAGTGGGAGGCACAGATACGCAGTATTTT
TRBV7-2,.,TRBJ2-1,.,CASSRSPLSGLGNEQFF,TGTGCCAGCAGCAGATCGCCCTTGTCGGGGTTAGGCAATGAGCAGTTCTTC
TRBV10-3,.,TRBJ2-1,.,CAISGQGGLGEQFF,TGTGCCATCAGTGGGCAGGGGGGATTAGGGGAGCAGTTCTTC
TRBV9,TRBD1,TRBJ2-6,many,CASSVSTGASGANVLTF,TGTGCCAGCAGCGTATCGACAGGGGCTTCAGGGGCCAACGTCCTGACTTTC
TRBV4-3,.,TRBJ2-1,few,CASSHSNYNEQFF,TGCGCCAGCAGCCACTCCAACTACAATGAGCAGTTCTTC
TRBV29-1,.,TRBJ2-5,.,CSVSRETQYF,TGCAGCGTGTCCCGGGAGACCCAGTACTTC
TRBV10-2,.,TRBJ2-7,few,CASSFGRGAGGEQYF,TGCGCCAGCAGTTTCGGACGTGGGGCTGGGGGCGAGCAGTACTTC
TRBV12-3/TRBV12-4,.,TRBJ2-7,many,CASSFLGEQYF,TGTGCCAGCAGCTTTTTAGGTGAGCAGTACTTC
TRBV28,.,TRBJ2-2,few,CASSLAGLTGTGELFF,TGTGCCAGCAGTTTGGCGGGACTCACGGGGACCGGGGAGCTGTTTTTT
TRBV7-2,.,TRBJ2-2,.,CASSLARRAGTGELFF,TGTGCCAGCAGCTTAGCGCGAAGGGCGGGGACCGGGGAGCTGTTTTTT
TRBV5-4,.,TRBJ1-1,.,CASTRRGGNTEAFF,TGTGCCAGCACCAGGAGGGGAGGGAACACTGAAGCTTTCTTT
TRBV29-1,.,TRBJ2-1,.,CSGRDPNEQFF,TGCAGCGGCAGGGACCCCAATGAGCAGTTCTTC
TRBV18,.,TRBJ2-1,few,CASSLDQSHSQFF,TGTGCCAGCTCTCTAGACCAGAGCCATAGTCAGTTCTTC
TRBV12-3/TRBV12-4,.,TRBJ2-3,many,CASSSRTDTQYF,TGTGCCAGCAGTTCGAGGACAGATACGCAGTATTTT
TRBV20-1,TRBD2,TRBJ2-1,.,CSAGGLAGVGEQFF,TGCAGTGCGGGCGGGCTAGCGGGAGTAGGGGAGCAGTTCTTC
TRBV29-1,TRBD2,TRBJ2-2,.,CSVAYAAGGNTGELFF,TGCAGCGTTGCTTATGCGGCGGGGGGCAACACCGGGGAGCTGTTTTTT
TRBV7-9,TRBD1,TRBJ2-7,few,CASSPSGTGIYEQYF,TGTGCCAGCAGCCCGTCCGGGACAGGGATCTACGAGCAGTACTTC
TRBV5-1,.,TRBJ2-5,many,CASSLGWEYQETQYF,TGCGCCAGCAGCTTGGGTTGGGAGTACCAAGAGACCCAGTACTTC
TRBV19,TRBD1,TRBJ2-3,few,CASSRPPGTGGTDTQYF,TGTGCCAGTAGCCGCCCCCCCGGGACAGGGGGCACAGATACGCAGTATTTT
TRBV4-1,TRBD2,TRBJ2-3,many,CASTPLAREGNTQYF,TGCGCCAGCACTCCACTAGCGCGGGAAGGAAATACGCAGTATTTT
TRBV20-1,TRBD2,TRBJ2-7,.,CSARDILLAGEVNEQYF,TGCAGTGCTAGAGATATCCTACTAGCGGGAGAGGTGAACGAGCAGTACTTC
TRBV12-3/TRBV12-4,.,TRBJ2-1,few,CASSPAGRANEQFF,TGTGCCAGCAGTCCGGCCGGGCGGGCCAATGAGCAGTTCTTC
TRBV3-1,.,TRBJ2-5,few,CASSQNPRETQYF,TGTGCCAGCAGCCAAAACCCGAGAGAGACCCAGTACTTC
TRBV6-2/TRBV6-3,.,TRBJ2-6,few,CASSKGSSGANVLTF,TGTGCCAGCAGTAAAGGGAGCTCTGGGGCCAACGTCCTGACTTTC
TRBV12-3/TRBV12-4,.,TRBJ2-1,many,CASSSTAGGNEQFF,TGTGCCAGCAGTTCCACCGCCGGTGGCAATGAGCAGTTCTTC
TRBV20-1,.,TRBJ1-5,few,CSARSGRLGQPQHF,TGCAGTGCTAGATCAGGGAGGTTGGGTCAGCCCCAGCATTTT
TRBV4-1,TRBD2,TRBJ2-3,few,CASSHPGLAGGPDTDTQYF,TGCGCCAGCAGCCACCCGGGACTAGCGGGGGGGCCGGACACAGATACGCAGTATTTT
TRBV27,.,TRBJ2-2,.,CASSLSGSNAGSGRTGELFF,TGTGCCAGCAGTTTATCGGGGAGTAATGCAGGGTCCGGTCGCACCGGGGAGCTGTTTTTT
TRBV10-3,.,TRBJ2-3,.,CAISEVGTSPTDTQYF,TGTGCCATCAGTGAGGTCGGAACTTCACCCACAGATACGCAGTATTTT
TRBV6-1,TRBD1,TRBJ1-1,many,CASSRDRRMNTEAFF,TGTGCCAGCAGTCGGGACAGGAGGATGAACACTGAAGCTTTCTTT
TRBV20-1,.,TRBJ2-1,.,CSAHRGTSYNEQFF,TGCAGTGCCCACCGAGGTACCTCCTACAATGAGCAGTTCTTC
TRBV6-9,TRBD2,TRBJ2-3,.,CARAVLAGVSDTQYF,TGTGCCAGGGCGGTACTAGCGGGGGTGTCAGATACGCAGTATTTT
TRBV5-1,.,TRBJ1-1,many,CASSDRPDGGGGAFF,TGCGCCAGCAGCGACAGGCCGGACGGGGGCGGCGGAGCTTTCTTT
TRBV5-1,.,TRBJ2-7,.,CASSGGIVQYF,TGCGCCAGCAGTGGGGGGATTGTGCAGTACTTC
TRBV12-3/TRBV12-4,.,TRBJ2-2,.,CASSFGQVNTGELFF,TGTGCCAGCAGTTTTGGGCAGGTGAACACCGGGGAGCTGTTTTTT
TRBV5-5,TRBD2,TRBJ2-6,few,CASSLGFGGAIGANVLTF,TGTGCCAGCAGCTTGGGGTTCGGGGGGGCGATAGGGGCCAACGTCCTGACTTTC
TRBV12-3/TRBV12-4,TRBD2,TRBJ2-7,once,CASRSSGGHEQYF,TGTGCCAGCAGAAGTAGCGGGGGACACGAGCAGTACTTC
TRBV20-1,.,TRBJ2-3,many,CSALRDSTDTQYF,TGCAGTGCTCTCCGGGACTCCACAGATACGCAGTATTTT
TRBV29-1,.,TRBJ2-1,.,CSVDDLRIHNEQFF,TGCAGCGTTGACGACCTCCGGATTCACAATGAGCAGTTCTTC
TRBV2,.,TRBJ1-5,many,CASRQGWSNQPQHF,TGTGCCAGCAGGCAGGGATGGAGCAATCAGCCCCAGCATTTT
TRBV4-3,TRBD2,TRBJ2-1,few,CASSQDKVGAGRYNEQFF,TGCGCCAGCAGCCAAGATAAGGTAGGAGCGGGACGCTACAATGAGCAGTTCTTC
TRBV20-1,.,TRBJ2-3,once,CSASKGSTRTDTQYF,TGCAGTGCCAGCAAGGGGTCGACTCGCACAGATACGCAGTATTTT
TRBV3-1,TRBD2,TRBJ2-1,many,CASSQAGLVSEQFF,TGTGCCAGCAGCCAAGCCGGACTAGTTAGTGAGCAGTTCTTC